This TCR beta chain was obtained from a study of yellow fever vaccine responses in identical twins. Each CDR3 protein gets one entry after TCRdb re-called the RT-PCR reads with MiXCR. In the table there are about 380 distinct CDR3 sequences, over 55% of which are singletons. General study results and limits: Twins reportedly mounted vaccine T cell responses that seemed partly convergent, partly personalized.

After removal of 3 bases from V and 5 bases from J, the junction contained 5 bases not matched to a gene. The CDR3 has 15 residues. About this clonotype: The antigen remains unidentified.

The sequences come from T cells from blood (PBMCs), unsorted or a sorted subset (not recorded which), collected before or after yellow fever vaccination (not recorded which). The receptor was isolated from a female donor who received the yellow fever vaccine. The V gene is TRBV12-3 or TRBV12-4, the J gene TRBJ2-4, with 9 bases fitting TRBD2. The CDR3, as DNA: TGTGCCAGCAGTTTTGAGGGCGGGAGGGAAAACATTCAGTACTTC. This encodes CASSFEGGRENIQYF.